What follows are 19 T cell receptor beta chains derived from one specimen sequenced in a study of T cells in Graves' hyperthyroidism and ophthalmopathy. It was RNA transcripts that yielded the amplified TCR beta CDR3 regions. The HTBI primer set served for first-round RT-PCR of the TCR CDR3. TCRdb independently ran MiXCR on the multiplex PCR reads; one entry per CDR3 protein. The sample shows around 290,000 distinct CDR3 sequences, over 15% of them seen only once. Material for sequencing was blood. These receptors were collected from a woman aged 60-75 years with Graves' ophthalmopathy.

This clonotype has a count of ten or more. V and J are TRBV3-1 and TRBJ1-2; the D is unclear. Germline CDR1 reads LGHDT; CDR2 reads YNNKEL (reference sequence). There are 13 residues in the CDR3. Trimming cost V 3 bases and J 2 bases, with 7 bases left between them. The DNA of the CDR3 is TGTGCCAGCAGCCATCTGGAAAACTATGGCTACACCTTC. As protein: CASSHLENYGYTF. Full variable domain (rest looked up from reference TRBV3-1 and TRBJ1-2): DTAVSQTPKYLVTQMGNDKSIKCEQNLGHDTMYWYKQDSKKFLKIMFSYNNKELIINETVPNRFSPKSPDKAHLNLHINSLELGDSAVYFCASSHLENYGYTFGSGTRLTVV.

This clonotype was seen only a few times. One junction end does not reproduce the germline sequence, and a read error may be involved. This chain connects TRBV4-3 to TRBJ2-5, with 11 positions matching TRBD2. The CDR3 is made up of 16 amino acids. Germline CDR1 is LGHNA and CDR2 is YSLEER. CDR3 amino acids: CASSRTGTSGREAQYF. Written as DNA, the CDR3 is TGCGCCAGCAGCCGAACCGGGACTAGCGGAAGAGAGGCCCAGTACTTC.

This clonotype was seen repeatedly, ten times or more. This sequence joins TRBV6-1 and TRBJ2-5; 7 bases map to TRBD2. V was clipped by 4 bases and J by 5 bases; unmatched bases: 7. There are 14 residues in the CDR3. From germline, CDR1 is MNHNS and CDR2 SASEGT. For the CDR3, the DNA is TGTGCCAGCAGTGGGACTAGTTCTGGTGAGACCCAGTACTTC. It encodes CASSGTSSGETQYF.

This clonotype was seen only a few times. The gene calls are TRBV28 and TRBJ1-5; 9 positions agree with TRBD1. Germline trimming cut 4 bases from V and 3 bases from J; bases unmatched to any gene: 10. CDR1 MDHEN and CDR2 SYDVKM come from the germline V gene. The CDR3 is made up of 17 amino acids. This chain's CDR3 is CASSSAGQGPFNQPQHF. The CDR3 DNA reads TGTGCCAGCAGTTCGGCCGGACAGGGGCCATTCAATCAGCCCCAGCATTTT.

As to this clonotype: Given a much more abundant clone one base away, this may be a read error. V gene TRBV28 combines with J gene TRBJ2-7, with TRBD2 matching 10 bases. The CDR3 has 18 residues. V shed 6 bases and J 4 bases; nucleotides not matched to a gene: 18. Germline V gives CDR1 MDHEN, CDR2 SYDVKM. The CDR3 protein is CASSQAASGSSVWYEQYF. CDR3 DNA sequence: TGTGCCAGCAGCCAAGCCGCTAGCGGGAGCTCTGTGTGGTACGAGCAGTACTTC.

This clonotype was detected a few times. The genes are TRBV27 and TRBJ2-7, with a tentative D call TRBD2 (7 bases). The CDR3 is 14 residues long. Germline V gene data show CDR1 as MNHEY and CDR2 as SMNVEV (reference sequence). V was shortened by 6 bases and J by 8 bases, with 20 bases between the two germline ends. CDR3 loop: CASRPEGGLYKQYF. The DNA of the CDR3 is TGTGCCAGCAGGCCAGAGGGGGGGCTATATAAGCAGTACTTC.

Of note for this clonotype: Just one base apart from a much larger clone, this may be a read error. The chain links TRBV20-1 to TRBJ1-5, with 8 positions matching TRBD1. The CDR3 loop spans 14 amino acids. Germline V gives CDR1 DFQATT, CDR2 SNEGSKA (reference sequence). Trimming took 4 bases from V and 2 from J; bases not matched to a gene: 4. CDR3 DNA: TGCAGTGCTACCAAGACAGGGGGCAATCAGCCCCAGCATTTT. Translated, it gives CSATKTGGNQPQHF.

This clonotype was recorded many times. This sequence joins TRBV27 and TRBJ2-2; 8 bases are a match to TRBD2. The V gene's germline CDR1 is MNHEY and CDR2 SMNVEV (reference sequence). This CDR3 is 16 amino acids long. Germline trimming cut 7 bases from V and 3 bases from J; bases unmatched to any gene: 10. CDR3 residues: CASTGISGGDTGELFF. DNA for the CDR3: TGTGCCAGCACCGGCATTTCGGGAGGGGACACCGGGGAGCTGTTTTTT.

This clonotype showed up many times. J is TRBJ1-5 and V is TRBV7-9, with D uncertain. CDR3 size: 13 residues. The germline CDR1 and CDR2 sequences are SEHNR and FQNEAQ (reference sequence). V lost 5 bases and J 5 bases, leaving 10 bases between the germline ends. In DNA, the CDR3 is TGTGCCAGCAGCCCTAGCTCCGATCAGCCCCAGCATTTT. Protein product: CASSPSSDQPQHF.

The chain recombines TRBV7-2 with TRBJ1-4, with 7 bases fitting TRBD1. The trim removed 5 bases at V and 11 bases at J, leaving 11 bases unmatched. Germline CDR1 SGHTA, CDR2 FQGNSA. CDR3 length equals 14 residues. CDR3 sequence reads: CASSQDRALGKLFF. CDR3 bases: TGTGCCAGCAGCCAAGACAGGGCTTTGGGGAAACTGTTTTTT.

This clonotype has ten or more counts. V usage is TRBV20-1 and J usage is TRBJ1-1; D gene unclear. The CDR3 is 13 residues long. CDR1 and CDR2 from the germline V gene are DFQATT and SNEGSKA (reference sequence). The V gene lost 0 bases and the J gene lost 10 bases, with 15 bases spanning the gap. This CDR3 is CSARDGVKLRAFF. The CDR3 region has the DNA TGCAGTGCTAGAGACGGAGTAAAACTTAGAGCTTTCTTT.

The table lists this clonotype with a few counts. The chain recombines TRBV20-1 with TRBJ2-5; D is uncertain. The CDR3 length is 15 residues. Germline V gene lookup returns CDR1 DFQATT and CDR2 SNEGSKA (reference sequence). The V gene lost 0 bases and the J gene lost 0 bases, with 11 bases spanning the gap. CDR3 nucleotides: TGCAGTGCTAGAGATCCCTACAGCTACCAAGAGACCCAGTACTTC. Its protein product is CSARDPYSYQETQYF.

This clonotype occurred many times. The chain uses TRBV2 and TRBJ1-1; TRBD1 might be the D (6 bases). The germline CDR1 and CDR2 sequences are SNHLY and FYNNEI. CDR3 length equals 14 residues. The V end was cut by 3 bases, the J end by 1 base, with 9 bases between. This chain's CDR3 is CASSERGQNTEAFF. The CDR3 DNA sequence: TGTGCCAGCAGTGAGCGGGGACAGAACACTGAAGCTTTCTTT.

The chain uses TRBV7-2 and TRBJ2-5; 11 nucleotides line up with TRBD1. The ends lost 4 bases at V and 1 base at J; junction bases unmatched: 5. The CDR3 loop spans 16 amino acids. From germline, CDR1 is SGHTA and CDR2 FQGNSA. CDR3: CASSSTGTGGQETQYF. In DNA, the CDR3 is TGTGCCAGCAGCTCGACCGGGACAGGGGGCCAAGAGACCCAGTACTTC.

This clonotype was counted ten times or more. The chain employs TRBV18 and TRBJ2-5; 8 bases line up with TRBD1. The V gene's germline CDR1 is KGHSH and CDR2 LQKENI. The CDR3 has 17 amino acids. With 4 bases clipped from V and 5 bases from J, the junction kept 15 bases outside the gene matches. The CDR3 nucleotides are TGTGCCAGCTCACAACGGACTTTAGACAGGGGAGTCGAGACCCAGTACTTC. This encodes CASSQRTLDRGVETQYF.

Many counts were recorded for this clonotype. The chain links TRBV7-2 to TRBJ1-2; 7 bases map to TRBD1. V lost 7 bases, J lost 0 bases, and 11 bases stayed unmatched. The CDR3 has 16 amino acids. Germline loops: CDR1 SGHTA, CDR2 FQGNSA. The CDR3 is CASTRPGDRANYGYTF. CDR3 in DNA: TGTGCCAGCACGCGGCCGGGGGACAGAGCTAACTATGGCTACACCTTC.

V and J are TRBV20-1 and TRBJ1-1; D is perhaps TRBD1 (6 bases). The V end was cut by 0 bases, the J end by 4 bases, with 15 bases between. CDR1 and CDR2 (germline): DFQATT, SNEGSKA (reference sequence). The CDR3 sequence is 15 residues long. CDR3 nucleotide sequence: TGCAGTGCTAGAGATTGGGGGCAGGGGAGCACTGAAGCTTTCTTT. Protein sequence: CSARDWGQGSTEAFF.

This clonotype has only a few counts. The chain uses TRBV29-1 and TRBJ1-4; D gene unclear. V was clipped by 3 bases and J by 5 bases, with 16 bases between them. The CDR3 covers 15 residues. Per germline, CDR1 SQVTM and CDR2 ANQGSEA. CDR3 sequence: CSVDGGTGVNEKLFF. The CDR3 nucleotides read TGCAGCGTTGATGGTGGTACCGGGGTAAATGAAAAACTGTTTTTT.

This clonotype came up many times. For the CDR3, the DNA is TGCGCCAGCAGCTTGGGGGCGAATAGCAATCAGCCCCAGCATTTT. This encodes CASSLGANSNQPQHF. V gene TRBV5-1 combines with J gene TRBJ1-5; D is undetermined. The CDR3 contains 15 residues. V lost 0 bases, J lost 0 bases, and 7 bases lay in between. Germline V lookup: CDR1 SGHRS, CDR2 YFSETQ.